Given below is one T cell receptor (beta chain) in context. Authors' data handling: Cell counts per sample came from amplifying reference gene primers. Measured with immunoSEQ multiplex PCR; TCRdb has only the in-frame clones, and not every one. Clonal size and the V and J genes are those of that table, whereas D and trimming came from the DNA. The table shows more than 45,000 clones, with roughly 82% occurring only once. This sample was included in a study of blood T cell repertoires in COVID-19. In the study overall: The United States, Italy and Spain were the sources of the acute and convalescent COVID-19 samples. T cells, B-cell-depleted T cells, or PBMCs provided the cDNA or gDNA that served as material.

Looked up from germline, CDR1 is SGHRS and CDR2 is YFSETQ. The CDR3 loop spans 15 amino acids. Trimming stripped 0 bases from V and 3 bases from J, with 9 bases between. The sequence came from a woman aged 55-70 years with acute or convalescent COVID-19. The J gene is TRBJ2-2, the V gene TRBV5-1, with TRBD1 as a possible D gene (7 bases). Sequencing was carried out using peripheral blood. CDR3 coding DNA: TGCGCCAGCAGCTTGGTCAGGGGGGACACCGGGGAGCTGTTTTTT. As protein: CASSLVRGDTGELFF.